The rows below give T cell receptor beta chains drawn from one sample of a study of control samples from healthy donors and cancer patients. Profiled with immunoSEQ multiplex PCR; TCRdb holds only in-frame clones, not every one. Of 150,000 or so clones in the sample, over 90% were seen once. Input material: blood. All receptors derive from a man between 45 and 60 years old in good health. The CDR3 runs from the conserved cysteine through the conserved F or W. Each record gives: J gene, clone size, CDR3 length, V gene, D gene, CDR3 DNA, CDR3 protein. The D gene is left open where the match is weak. Clone size is given for some rows only: seen once, a few or many times, or a class if the clone is expanded.

TRBJ2-1,-,15,TRBV5-4,TRBD2,TGTGCCAGCAGCGCTTCTAGCGGGAGCTATAATGAGCAGTTCTTC,CASSASSGSYNEQFF
TRBJ2-7,-,13,TRBV6-5,-,TGTGCCAGCAGTTCCTCAACAGGGAACGAGCAGTACTTC,CASSSSTGNEQYF
TRBJ1-5,-,13,TRBV19,-,TGTGCCAGTAGTCTGAACAGGGATCAGCCCCAGCATTTT,CASSLNRDQPQHF
TRBJ1-3,-,15,TRBV28,-,TGTGCCAGCAGTTTGGCCACCATCTCTGGAAACACCATATATTTT,CASSLATISGNTIYF
TRBJ2-3,-,14,TRBV7-2,-,TGTGCCAGCAGCCCGACGCGGATGGCAGATACGCAGTATTTT,CASSPTRMADTQYF
TRBJ1-2,once,16,TRBV15,-,TGTGCCACCAGCCATTCGGGTTTATCGGCTAACTATGGCTACACCTTC,CATSHSGLSANYGYTF
TRBJ2-5,once,14,TRBV11-2,-,TGTGCCAGCAGCTTAGTCTGGCAGGGGGAGACCCAGTACTTC,CASSLVWQGETQYF
TRBJ1-1,-,12,TRBV7-9,-,TGTGCCAGCAGCTTAATCGACCGTGAAGCTTTCTTT,CASSLIDREAFF
TRBJ2-7,-,14,TRBV9,-,TGTGCCAGCAGCGTAGATAGGGGGAACCACGAGCAGTACTTC,CASSVDRGNHEQYF
TRBJ2-7,-,12,TRBV12-3/TRBV12-4,-,TGTGCCAGCAGTTATGCAGGGTACGAGCAGTACTTC,CASSYAGYEQYF
TRBJ2-7,-,13,TRBV4-1,-,TGCGCCAGCAGCCTAATACAGGGCTACGAGCAGTACTTC,CASSLIQGYEQYF
TRBJ1-1,-,14,TRBV3-1/TRBV3-2,-,TGTGCCAGCAGAAAATCGGACAGGAACACTGAAGCTTTCTTT,CASRKSDRNTEAFF
TRBJ2-7,-,14,TRBV6-4,TRBD2,TGTGCCAGCGGGTCTAGCGGGTTTTCGTACGAGCAGTACTTC,CASGSSGFSYEQYF
TRBJ2-3,once,13,TRBV2,-,TGTGCCAGCAGTGAAGCAGGGACAGATACGCAGTATTTT,CASSEAGTDTQYF
TRBJ2-7,-,14,TRBV7-8,-,TGTGCCAGCAGCTTAGGACAGAGCTCCTACGAGCAGTACTTC,CASSLGQSSYEQYF
TRBJ1-2,-,17,TRBV18,-,TGTGCCAGCTCACCCGAAGTCGGCAGGGCAACTAACTATGGCTACACCTTC,CASSPEVGRATNYGYTF
TRBJ2-7,-,15,TRBV6-5,TRBD1,TGTGCCAGCAGCCGAGAGGGGGCAGCCTCCTACGAGCAGTACTTC,CASSREGAASYEQYF
TRBJ1-4,-,15,TRBV7-9,-,TGTGCCAGCAGCTTAGACTCCTCTGGTGGGGAAAAACTGTTTTTT,CASSLDSSGGEKLFF
TRBJ2-4,-,16,TRBV28,-,TGTGCCAGCAGTTCCTCAACCCAAGTAGCCAAAAACATTCAGTACTTC,CASSSSTQVAKNIQYF
TRBJ1-2,-,16,TRBV19,TRBD1,TGTGCCAGTAGTATTCGAAGGACAGGGTTAGACTATGGCTACACCTTC,CASSIRRTGLDYGYTF
TRBJ2-4,-,16,TRBV21-1,-,TGTGCCAGCAGCTTCCGGGACGGTCTAGCCAAAAACATTCAGTACTTC,CASSFRDGLAKNIQYF
TRBJ2-5,-,12,TRBV28,-,TGTGCCAGCAGTTTACAACAAGAGACCCAGTACTTC,CASSLQQETQYF
TRBJ2-3,-,18,TRBV4-2,TRBD2,TGTGCCAGCAGCCAAGTTCTTACTAGCGGGTCTAGCACAGATACGCAGTATTTT,CASSQVLTSGSSTDTQYF
TRBJ2-7,-,14,TRBV11-2,TRBD2,TGTGCCAGCAGCTGGCGGGAGAGTCACTACGAGCAGTACTTC,CASSWRESHYEQYF
TRBJ2-7,-,15,TRBV28,TRBD1,TGTGCCAGCAGTCCGACAGGGTGGGCTACTTACGAGCAGTACTTC,CASSPTGWATYEQYF
TRBJ2-5,-,15,TRBV11-2,-,TGTGCCAGCAGCTTAGATCGGGGGTGGCAAGAGACCCAGTACTTC,CASSLDRGWQETQYF
TRBJ1-1,once,13,TRBV29-1,-,TGCAGCGTTGCGGGGGTGGTGAACACTGAAGCTTTCTTT,CSVAGVVNTEAFF
TRBJ2-5,-,13,TRBV6-5,TRBD2,TGTGCCAGCAGTTACAAGCGGGGAGAGACCCAGTACTTC,CASSYKRGETQYF
TRBJ2-4,once,16,TRBV3-1/TRBV3-2,TRBD2,TGTGCCAGCAGCCCAGGGGTGGCAGCGGGAGGGGACATTCAGTACTTC,CASSPGVAAGGDIQYF
TRBJ2-1,-,15,TRBV6-2/TRBV6-3,-,TGTGCCAGCAGTACTCAGGACTCTACATCCAATGAGCAGTTCTTC,CASSTQDSTSNEQFF
TRBJ1-4,-,13,TRBV5-1,-,TGCGCCAGCAGCGCCCGACAGTATGAAAAACTGTTTTTT,CASSARQYEKLFF
TRBJ1-2,-,13,TRBV11-2,-,TGTGCCAGCAGCTTAGGGGGGGGCTATGGCTACACCTTC,CASSLGGGYGYTF
TRBJ2-3,-,15,TRBV10-3,TRBD2,TGTGCCGCCCACCGGACTAGCGGGAGCACAGATACGCAGTATTTT,CAAHRTSGSTDTQYF
TRBJ2-2,-,18,TRBV13,TRBD2,TGTGCCAGCAGCTCCACCTTGGTAGCGGGAGGGCGAACCGGGGAGCTGTTTTTT,CASSSTLVAGGRTGELFF
TRBJ1-1,-,14,TRBV14,TRBD1,TGTGCCAGCAGCCATCGGACAGGGAACACTGAAGCTTTCTTT,CASSHRTGNTEAFF
TRBJ2-5,-,14,TRBV5-4,-,TGTGCCAGCAGCTTGTCCCGAGCTCAAGAGACCCAGTACTTC,CASSLSRAQETQYF
TRBJ2-1,-,16,TRBV6-5,-,TGTGCCAGCAGTTACTCGGGTCTCTGGCCCTACAATGAGCAGTTCTTC,CASSYSGLWPYNEQFF
TRBJ2-3,-,14,TRBV6-1,-,TGTGCCAGCAGTGAGGGCCGCGCAGACTTTACGCAGTATTTT,CASSEGRADFTQYF
TRBJ1-4,-,14,TRBV7-8,-,TGTGCCAGCAGCTTAGGAGGCTTGGGTGAAAAACTGTTTTTT,CASSLGGLGEKLFF
TRBJ2-7,once,17,TRBV4-2,TRBD1,TGTGCCAGCAGCCAAGTAGGCCAGGGGGCTAGGGCCTACGAGCAGTACTTC,CASSQVGQGARAYEQYF
TRBJ1-2,-,14,TRBV24-1,-,TGTGCCACCAGTGGAAAGGGTAATCACTATGGCTACACCTTC,CATSGKGNHYGYTF
TRBJ1-6,-,15,TRBV28,TRBD1,TGTGCCAGCAGGGGACAGGGCCGAAGGAATTCACCCCTCCACTTT,CASRGQGRRNSPLHF
TRBJ2-7,once,13,TRBV12-3/TRBV12-4,TRBD2,TGTGCCAGCAGTTCCCTAGCGGGAACTGAGCAGTACTTC,CASSSLAGTEQYF
TRBJ1-2,once,14,TRBV15,TRBD1,TGTGCCACCAGCAGAGATGGGACAGGGCTTGGCTACACCTTC,CATSRDGTGLGYTF
TRBJ1-2,once,15,TRBV28,TRBD1,TGTGCCAGCAGTAAAGGACAGGGGACTACTCATGGCTACACCTTC,CASSKGQGTTHGYTF
TRBJ2-2,-,16,TRBV27,-,TGTGCCAGCAGTTTATCCGCCTCATCGAACACCGGGGAGCTGTTTTTT,CASSLSASSNTGELFF
TRBJ2-1,-,12,TRBV2,-,TGTGCCAGCAGTGTGGAGGGAGAGGGGCAGTTCTTC,CASSVEGEGQFF
TRBJ1-1,-,11,TRBV12-3/TRBV12-4,-,TGTGCCACTGTTGGGGTTGCTGAAGCTTTCTTT,CATVGVAEAFF
TRBJ1-1,-,13,TRBV10-1,-,TGCGCCACAAGGAGGGAAAGTGACACTGAAGCTTTCTTT,CATRRESDTEAFF